The 18 T cell receptor beta chains below all came from one sample that was sequenced in a study of T-cell memory formation after mild COVID-19. A single record per CDR3 protein comes from TCRdb applying MiXCR to the 5' RACE reads. The data contain roughly 400,000 distinct CDR3 sequences, about a sixth of them singletons. Sequenced material: PBMCs or a T cell subset sorted from them (not recorded which). The origin of the receptors is a man in his late teens or twenties who had mild COVID-19 (a few samples of this study predate the infection). Cell type and time point are not known.

This clonotype showed up many times. The chain recombines TRBV7-9 with TRBJ2-7; D could derive from TRBD1 or TRBD2 (5 bases each). The germline V gene encodes CDR1 SEHNR and CDR2 FQNEAQ (reference sequence). The CDR3 contains 13 residues. The germline V and J ends were trimmed by 5 bases and 3 bases, with 11 bases remaining between them. CDR3 in DNA: TGTGCCAGCAGCACGGGACGGAGCTACGAGCAGTACTTC. This gives the protein CASSTGRSYEQYF.

The chain employs TRBV7-2 and TRBJ1-1, with no clear D. CDR3 length: 16 amino acids. V lost 5 bases and J 1 base, leaving 17 bases between the germline ends. Germline lookup yields CDR1 SGHTA and CDR2 FQGNSA. The CDR3, as DNA: TGTGCCAGCAGCCCTAAGGGTAGGATGAGGAACACTGAAGCTTTCTTT. Translating it yields CASSPKGRMRNTEAFF.

A note on this clonotype: A much larger clone lies one base from this, so it may be a read error. The V call is TRBV18, the J call TRBJ2-5; D gene unclear. The germline V gene has CDR1 KGHSH and CDR2 LQKENI. This CDR3 is 14 amino acids long. The CDR3 sequence is CASSPLAREETKYF. CDR3 coding DNA: TGTGCCAGCTCACCTCTGGCACGCGAGGAGACCAAGTACTTC.

This clonotype was detected a few times. This chain links TRBV6-5 with TRBJ2-3, with TRBD1 as a possible D gene (5 bases). This CDR3 comprises 18 residues. Trimming stripped 0 bases from V and 6 bases from J, with 22 bases between. The germline V gene encodes CDR1 MNHEY and CDR2 SVGAGI. DNA for the CDR3: TGTGCCAGCAGTTACTCGCGGATGGGGCGTCCCGGGCCCGATACGCAGTATTTT. Its translation is CASSYSRMGRPGPDTQYF.

The chain is built from TRBV7-9 and TRBJ2-1; weak D call: TRBD2 (6 bases). There are 16 residues in the CDR3. Trimming removed 1 base at V and 1 base at J, with 11 bases between. Germline CDR1 SEHNR, CDR2 FQNEAQ (reference sequence). The CDR3 loop is CASSLGRLASYNEQFF. The CDR3 nucleotides are TGTGCCAGCAGCTTAGGGAGGCTAGCGTCCTACAATGAGCAGTTCTTC.

The J gene is TRBJ1-1, the V gene TRBV12-3 or TRBV12-4, with D tentatively TRBD1 (6 bases). Trimming pared 6 bases from V and 0 bases from J, leaving 26 bases between. The CDR3 consists of 19 residues. As DNA, the CDR3 is TGTGCCAGCAGCCCCGCAGGTGGGGGGGCTTCTCCAATGAACACTGAAGCTTTCTTT. Translating it yields CASSPAGGGASPMNTEAFF.

The chain has TRBV11-2 and TRBJ2-7; D is perhaps TRBD1 (6 bases). The V gene's germline CDR1 is SGHAT and CDR2 FQNNGV. This CDR3 is built from 13 residues. V dropped 5 bases and J dropped 1 base, with 9 bases sitting between them. Written as DNA, the CDR3 is TGTGCCAGCAGCGAAACAGGGTCCTACGAGCAGTACGTC. Encoded protein: CASSETGSYEQYV.

The J gene is TRBJ1-6, the V gene TRBV6-2 or TRBV6-3, with 10 nucleotides matching TRBD1. This CDR3 has 13 amino acids. J was trimmed by 11 bases and V by 6 bases; bases with no gene match: 4. CDR1 is MNHEY, CDR2 SVGEGT, per germline. CDR3 DNA sequence: TGTGCCAGCAGCCCGACAGGGGGCACACCCCTCCACTTT. Protein product: CASSPTGGTPLHF.

This clonotype has a handful of counts. The J gene is TRBJ1-1, the V gene TRBV2, with TRBD1 identical over 7 bases. The V segment lost 6 bases and the J segment 0 bases; nucleotides outside the gene matches: 4. Per germline, CDR1 SNHLY and CDR2 FYNNEI. The CDR3 totals 14 residues. The CDR3 reads CASRKQGLNTEAFF. CDR3 DNA sequence: TGTGCCAGCAGGAAACAGGGGCTGAACACTGAAGCTTTCTTT. The full variable domain, its missing parts supplied by reference TRBV2 and TRBJ1-1, is EPEVTQTPSHQVTQMGQEVILRCVPISNHLYFYWYRQILGQKVEFLVSFYNNEISEKSEIFDDQFSVERPDGSNFTLKIRSTKLEDSAMYFCASRKQGLNTEAFFGQGTRLTVV.

This clonotype was observed a handful of times. The chain combines TRBV5-1 with TRBJ2-2, with TRBD1 identical over 9 bases. The V gene end was trimmed by 3 bases and the J gene end by 1 base; junction bases not matched to a gene: 1. The CDR3 has 15 residues. Per the germline V gene, CDR1 is SGHRS and CDR2 is YFSETQ. CDR3 nucleotides: TGCGCCAGCAGCTGGGACAGGGTGAACACCGGGGAGCTGTTTTTT. Amino acids: CASSWDRVNTGELFF. Based on the CDR3 plus reference TRBV5-1 and TRBJ2-2, the full variable domain is KAGVTQTPRYLIKTRGQQVTLSCSPISGHRSVSWYQQTPGQGLQFLFEYFSETQRNKGNFPGRFSGRQFSNSRSEMNVSTLELGDSALYLCASSWDRVNTGELFFGEGSRLTVL.

This clonotype has only a few counts. The rearrangement uses TRBV11-3 and TRBJ2-7; maybe TRBD1 (6 bases). Germline lookup yields CDR1 SGHNT and CDR2 YENEEA. Trimming shortened V by 4 bases and J by 2 bases, and 9 bases separated the two germline ends. CDR3 length: 13 residues. The DNA for the CDR3 is TGTGCCAGCAGCTCAGGACAGCCCTACGAGCAGTACTTC. Protein: CASSSGQPYEQYF.

This clonotype has only one observation. The final CDR3 position lacks the conserved phenylalanine or tryptophan, pointing to a likely read error. V usage is TRBV7-8 and J usage is TRBJ2-5, with D hard to call. Germline CDR1 reads SGHVS; CDR2 reads FQNEAQ. This CDR3 has 11 residues. Trimming took 3 bases from V and 5 from J, leaving 4 bases between them. CDR3 sequence (DNA): TGTGCCAGCAGCTTTAAGGAGACCCAGTACTTA. As protein: CASSFKETQYL.

V is TRBV20-1 and J is TRBJ1-5; the match to TRBD1 covers 8 bases. Germline CDR1 reads DFQATT; CDR2 reads SNEGSKA (reference sequence). V trimming: 3 bases; J trimming: 0 bases; junction bases outside the gene matches: 7. This CDR3 region has 16 residues. CDR3 loop: CSASEDRGHSNQPQHF. In DNA form, the CDR3 reads TGCAGTGCTAGCGAAGACAGGGGCCATAGCAATCAGCCCCAGCATTTT.

The chain joins TRBV7-2 to TRBJ2-7, with a weak D call TRBD2 (5 bases). With 5 bases removed from V and 4 bases from J, the gap between germline ends came to 15 bases. The CDR3 has 14 amino acids. Germline V lookup: CDR1 SGHTA, CDR2 FQGNSA. The CDR3 DNA reads as TGTGCCAGCAGCAAGATGGGGAGTATGTACGAGCAGTACTTC. It encodes CASSKMGSMYEQYF. Using reference TRBV7-2 and TRBJ2-7 for the parts outside the CDR3, the full variable domain is GAGVSQSPSNKVTEKGKDVELRCDPISGHTALYWYRQSLGQGLEFLIYFQGNSAPDKSGLPSDRFSAERTGGSVSTLTIQRTQQEDSAVYLCASSKMGSMYEQYFGPGTRLTVT.

V is TRBV6-5 and J is TRBJ1-2; unclear D gene. The CDR3 loop spans 13 amino acids. CDR1 is MNHEY, CDR2 SVGAGI, per germline. Trimming cost V 6 bases and J 4 bases, with 12 bases left between them. For the CDR3, the DNA is TGTGCCAGCAGCCCTTCCCCAGCCTATGGCTACACCTTC. Translation gives CASSPSPAYGYTF.

Only a few counts were recorded for this clonotype. Here the CDR3 DNA reads TGTGCCAGCAGTCGGGGGACTAGCCCAGGAGATACGCAGTATTTT. Its protein is CASSRGTSPGDTQYF. This chain links TRBV6-5 with TRBJ2-3; 9 bases match TRBD2. This CDR3 is built from 15 residues. Germline CDR1 is MNHEY and CDR2 is SVGAGI. V was clipped by 5 bases and J by 5 bases; unmatched bases: 8.

This clonotype came up a few times. This chain uses TRBV20-1 with TRBJ2-7; D gene uncertain. The CDR3 runs to 13 residues. V was trimmed by 1 base and J by 4 bases, leaving 11 bases between them. CDR1 and CDR2 (germline): DFQATT, SNEGSKA (reference sequence). DNA for the CDR3: TGCAGTGCTAGAGCGGGTGTCCGATACGAGCAGTACGTC. Protein product: CSARAGVRYEQYV.

The J gene is TRBJ2-7, the V gene TRBV20-1, with D unclear. With 1 base removed from V and 3 bases from J, the gap between germline ends came to 10 bases. Germline CDR1 is DFQATT and CDR2 is SNEGSKA (reference sequence). CDR3 length: 13 amino acids. This chain's CDR3 is CSARVGRDYEQYF. DNA of the CDR3: TGCAGTGCTAGAGTGGGCAGAGACTACGAGCAGTACTTC.